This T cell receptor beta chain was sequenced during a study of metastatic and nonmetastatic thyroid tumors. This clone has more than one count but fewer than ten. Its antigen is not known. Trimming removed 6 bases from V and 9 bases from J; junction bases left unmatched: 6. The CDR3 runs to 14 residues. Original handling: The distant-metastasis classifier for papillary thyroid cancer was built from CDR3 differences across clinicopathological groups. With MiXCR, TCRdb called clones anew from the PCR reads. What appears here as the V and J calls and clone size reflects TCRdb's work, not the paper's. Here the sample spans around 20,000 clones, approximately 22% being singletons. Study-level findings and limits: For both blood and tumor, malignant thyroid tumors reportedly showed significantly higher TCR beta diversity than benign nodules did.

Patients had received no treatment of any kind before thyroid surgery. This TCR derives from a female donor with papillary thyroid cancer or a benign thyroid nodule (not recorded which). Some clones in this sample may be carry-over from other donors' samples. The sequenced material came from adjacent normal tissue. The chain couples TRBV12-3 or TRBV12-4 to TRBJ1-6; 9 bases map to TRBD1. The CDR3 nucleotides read TGTGCCAGCAGCCGAGGGACAGGGAGTTCACCCCTCCACTTT. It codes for CASSRGTGSSPLHF.